Shown below are 7 T cell receptor beta chains from a single sample sequenced in a study of shared clonotypes between healthy human individuals. Sequenced by immunoSEQ multiplex PCR; TCRdb stores in-frame clones only, minus some. Altogether approximately 500,000 clones are present, 60% to 85% being singletons, with the ten largest covering 10% to 15%. Sample: PBMCs. These TCRs come from a middle-aged woman in good health. Some clones in this sample may be carry-over from other donors' samples.

The rearrangement uses TRBV11-1 and TRBJ1-1; D not certain. The V gene lost 5 bases and the J gene lost 3 bases, with 19 bases spanning the gap. The CDR3 has 16 residues. Germline V gene lookup returns CDR1 SGHAT and CDR2 FQDESV (reference sequence). The CDR3 nucleotides read TGTGCCAGCAGCACTGGCGGGGTTATCGGGCACACTGAAGCTTTCTTT. As protein: CASSTGGVIGHTEAFF.

The chain employs TRBV5-1 and TRBJ2-4; 8 bases align to TRBD1. Trimming cost V 0 bases and J 6 bases; bases outside gene matches: 5. Germline lookup yields CDR1 SGHRS and CDR2 YFSETQ. This CDR3 has 15 residues. CDR3 loop: CASSLGQGFVNIQYF. CDR3 nucleotide sequence: TGCGCCAGCAGCTTGGGACAGGGGTTTGTAAACATTCAGTACTTC.

V gene TRBV11-2 combines with J gene TRBJ2-5; weak D call: TRBD1 (6 bases). CDR1 is SGHAT, CDR2 FQNNGV, per germline. V lost 0 bases and J 0 bases, leaving 17 bases between the germline ends. The CDR3 consists of 18 residues. The CDR3 loop reads CASSLDAQGRGYQETQYF. CDR3 in DNA: TGTGCCAGCAGCTTAGATGCTCAGGGGCGAGGGTACCAAGAGACCCAGTACTTC.

Notes on this clone: The identical CDR3 is also encoded by other nucleotide sequences in the sample. This chain connects TRBV7-2 to TRBJ2-5; D gene ambiguous. Germline assignment: CDR1 SGHTA and CDR2 FQGNSA. The length of the CDR3 is 11 residues. V was pared by 2 bases and J by 5 bases, with 3 bases between. DNA of the CDR3: TGTGCCAGCAGCTTATACGAGACCCAGTACTTC. Residues: CASSLYETQYF.

The V gene is TRBV2, the J gene TRBJ2-2, with 7 positions matching TRBD2. The CDR3 consists of 15 residues. Unmatched junction bases numbered 4, after V lost 2 bases and J lost 4 bases. Germline CDR1 and CDR2: SNHLY and FYNNEI. The CDR3 sequence is CASSERVAGTGELFF. Written as DNA, the CDR3 is TGTGCCAGCAGTGAACGGGTAGCGGGCACCGGGGAGCTGTTTTTT.

This clone was seen only a few times. This chain uses TRBV11-2 with TRBJ2-7; perhaps TRBD2 as D (6 bases). Germline CDR1 and CDR2: SGHAT and FQNNGV. The CDR3 length is 18 residues. The germline V and J ends were trimmed by 4 bases and 0 bases, with 22 bases remaining between them. The CDR3 is CASSSLLRASAYSYEQYF. CDR3 in DNA: TGTGCCAGCAGCTCGCTGCTGAGGGCTAGCGCCTACTCCTACGAGCAGTACTTC.

The chain recombines TRBV4-2 with TRBJ1-2; no firm D call. Germline loops: CDR1 LGHNA, CDR2 YNFKEQ. The CDR3 totals 14 residues. The V gene lost 1 base and the J gene lost 6 bases, with 12 bases spanning the gap. The CDR3 here is CASSQAEAIDGYTF. CDR3 DNA: TGTGCCAGCAGCCAAGCGGAGGCTATCGATGGCTACACCTTC.